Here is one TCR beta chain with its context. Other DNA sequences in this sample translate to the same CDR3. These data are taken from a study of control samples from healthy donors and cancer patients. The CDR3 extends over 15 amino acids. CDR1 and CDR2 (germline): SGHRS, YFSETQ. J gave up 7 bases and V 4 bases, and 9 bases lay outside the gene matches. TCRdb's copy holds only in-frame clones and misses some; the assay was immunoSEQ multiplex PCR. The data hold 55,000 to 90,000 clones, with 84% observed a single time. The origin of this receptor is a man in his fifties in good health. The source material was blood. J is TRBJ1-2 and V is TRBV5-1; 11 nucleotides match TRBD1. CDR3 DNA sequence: TGCGCCAGCAGCCCGGATCCCGGGACAGGGGGTGGCTACACCTTC. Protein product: CASSPDPGTGGGYTF.